This T cell receptor (beta chain) was documented in a study of T and B cells in COVID-19 patients. Between the trimmed V and J ends, which lost 4 bases and 3 bases, there was a span of 17 bases. From germline, CDR1 is SGHVS and CDR2 FNYEAQ. The CDR3 covers 16 residues. This clonotype occurred a few times. Blood genomic DNA input for TRB amplification was 250-500 ng. Multiplex PCR with BIOMED2 TRB-A/B primer pools amplified TRB rearrangements. A single record per CDR3 protein comes from TCRdb applying MiXCR to the multiplex PCR reads. There are around 1,500 distinct CDR3 sequences in the sample; under 30% occur only once, and approximately 80% lies in the top ten.

This chain joins TRBV7-6 and TRBJ2-3; D is possibly TRBD1 or TRBD2 (5 bases each). This clonotype was sampled from a human donor with active COVID-19. The sample was blood. The CDR3 reads CASSSTQARGTDTQYF. The CDR3 coding sequence is TGTGCCAGCAGCTCCACCCAAGCGAGGGGAACAGATACGCAGTATTTT.